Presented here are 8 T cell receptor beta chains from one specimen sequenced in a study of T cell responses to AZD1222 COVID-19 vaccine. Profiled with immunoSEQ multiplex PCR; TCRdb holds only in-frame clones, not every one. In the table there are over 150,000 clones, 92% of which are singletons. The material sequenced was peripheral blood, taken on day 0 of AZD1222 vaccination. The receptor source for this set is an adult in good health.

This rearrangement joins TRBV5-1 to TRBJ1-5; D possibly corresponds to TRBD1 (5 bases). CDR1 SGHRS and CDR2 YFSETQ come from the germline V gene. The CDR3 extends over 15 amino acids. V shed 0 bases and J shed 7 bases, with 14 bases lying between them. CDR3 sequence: CASSLAGGFEQPQHF. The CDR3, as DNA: TGCGCCAGCAGCTTGGCCGGGGGTTTCGAACAGCCCCAGCATTTT.

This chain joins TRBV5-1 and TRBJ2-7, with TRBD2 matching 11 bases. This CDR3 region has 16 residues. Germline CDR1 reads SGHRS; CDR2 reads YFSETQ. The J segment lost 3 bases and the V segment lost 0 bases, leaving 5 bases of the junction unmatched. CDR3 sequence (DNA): TGCGCCAGCAGCTTGGACGCGACTAGCGGGATCTACGAGCAGTACTTC. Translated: CASSLDATSGIYEQYF.

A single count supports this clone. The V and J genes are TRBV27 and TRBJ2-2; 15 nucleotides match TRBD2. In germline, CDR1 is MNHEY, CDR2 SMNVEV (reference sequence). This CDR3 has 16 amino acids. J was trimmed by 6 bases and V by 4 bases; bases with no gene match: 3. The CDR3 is CASSSRTSGRAGELFF. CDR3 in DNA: TGTGCCAGCAGTTCGCGGACTAGCGGGAGGGCCGGGGAGCTGTTTTTT.

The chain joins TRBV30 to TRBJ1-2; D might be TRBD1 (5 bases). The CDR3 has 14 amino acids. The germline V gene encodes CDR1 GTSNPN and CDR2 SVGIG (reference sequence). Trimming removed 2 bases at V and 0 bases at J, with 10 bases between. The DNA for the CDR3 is TGTGCCTGGAGTCGGGGGGAAGCTAACTATGGCTACACCTTC. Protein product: CAWSRGEANYGYTF.

The CDR3 DNA reads TGTGCCAGCAGCCCCGATATGGGGTTTTTGGCTTTCTTT. Protein: CASSPDMGFLAFF. J is TRBJ1-1 and V is TRBV28, with D uncertain. The CDR3 contains 13 residues. Trimming shortened V by 6 bases and J by 11 bases, and 19 bases separated the two germline ends. Per germline, CDR1 MDHEN and CDR2 SYDVKM.

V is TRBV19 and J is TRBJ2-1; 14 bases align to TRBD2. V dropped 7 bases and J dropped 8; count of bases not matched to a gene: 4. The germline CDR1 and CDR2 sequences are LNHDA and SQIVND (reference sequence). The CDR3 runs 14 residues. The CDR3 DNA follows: TGTGCCAGTAAGGGACTAGCGGGAGTGGATGAGCAGTTCTTC. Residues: CASKGLAGVDEQFF.

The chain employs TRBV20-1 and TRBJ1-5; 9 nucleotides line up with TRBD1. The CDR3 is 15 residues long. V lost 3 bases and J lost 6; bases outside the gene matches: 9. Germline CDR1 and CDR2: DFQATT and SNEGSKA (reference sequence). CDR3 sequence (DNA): TGCAGTGCTAGTTCGAACAGGGGGCGGATTCAGCCCCAGCATTTT. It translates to CSASSNRGRIQPQHF.

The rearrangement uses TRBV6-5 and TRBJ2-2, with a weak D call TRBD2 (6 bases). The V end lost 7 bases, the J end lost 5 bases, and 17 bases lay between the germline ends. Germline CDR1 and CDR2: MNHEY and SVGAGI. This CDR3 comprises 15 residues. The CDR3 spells CASTVSRGRTGELFF. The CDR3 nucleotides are TGTGCCAGCACCGTGAGCCGGGGGAGGACCGGGGAGCTGTTTTTT.